The rows below give T cell receptor beta chains drawn from one sample of a study of OX40 agonist ivuxolimab in advanced cancers. The assay was immunoSEQ multiplex PCR, and TCRdb's table has in-frame clones only and misses some. The table records about 93,000 clones, about 91% of them present only once. Sequenced material: CD4+ or CD8+ T cells sorted from blood, taken in a trial of the OX40 agonist ivuxolimab. The receptors were sampled from an adult with an advanced solid tumor such as melanoma, head and neck, liver or kidney cancer. Each CDR3 is given with its conserved first and last residue. A D gene is named only where the DNA matches it firmly. Size tells how often a clone was seen (once, few, many) or the class of an expanded clone, and some rows leave it out.

j_call | v_call | d_call | clone_size | cdr3_nt | cdr3_aa
TRBJ2-1 | TRBV7-3 | TRBD1 | . | TGTGCCAGCAGCTTTATCGTTGGACAGGGGTCGAGCGAGCAGTTCTTC | CASSFIVGQGSSEQFF
TRBJ2-1 | TRBV10-3 | TRBD2 | . | TGTGCCATCAGTGATTGGCGGGGGAGGAATGAGCAGTTCTTC | CAISDWRGRNEQFF
TRBJ1-5 | TRBV27 | . | . | TGTGCCAGCAGTTTTACTTATAGCAATCAGCCCCAGCATTTT | CASSFTYSNQPQHF
TRBJ2-5 | TRBV5-1 | . | . | TGCGCCGGCAGCTTGGTCACTTCCAGGCGACAAGAGACCCAGTACTTC | CAGSLVTSRRQETQYF
TRBJ2-5 | TRBV7-7 | . | . | TGTGCTAGCAGCCCGTCCCCCGGCAGCCAAGAGACCCAGTACTTC | CASSPSPGSQETQYF
TRBJ2-2 | TRBV7-2 | . | . | TGTGCCAGCAGCTTATTACAGGGGAACACCGGGGAGCTGTTTTTT | CASSLLQGNTGELFF
TRBJ1-2 | TRBV6-6 | . | . | TGTGCCAGCAACAGACAGGAGGGCTATGGCTACACCTTC | CASNRQEGYGYTF
TRBJ1-5 | TRBV5-8 | . | . | TGTGCCAGCAGCTTGGCGAGCGGGGATTCCCAGCATTTT | CASSLASGDSQHF
TRBJ2-3 | TRBV11-1 | . | . | TGTGCCAGCAGCTTAATGCTAGCAGATACGCAGTATTTT | CASSLMLADTQYF
TRBJ2-1 | TRBV29-1 | . | once | TGCAGCGTTGTGGTTCTCGGCCGGAGGAATGAGCAGTTCTTC | CSVVVLGRRNEQFF
TRBJ2-5 | TRBV18 | . | once | TGTGCCAGCTCACGAACGACAGGCGGGGTCGAGACCCAGTACTTC | CASSRTTGGVETQYF
TRBJ2-3 | TRBV30 | TRBD2 | . | TGTGCCTGGAGTGTGGGACTAAGCACAGATACGCAGTATTTT | CAWSVGLSTDTQYF
TRBJ2-3 | TRBV2 | TRBD2 | once | TGTGCCAGCAGCCCCGGGACTAGCACCACAGATACGCAGTATTTT | CASSPGTSTTDTQYF
TRBJ2-7 | TRBV7-2 | TRBD1 | . | TGTGCCAGCAGGAAGCCGGGACAGAAATACGAGCAGTACTTC | CASRKPGQKYEQYF
TRBJ1-1 | TRBV5-1 | . | . | TGCGCCAGCAGCTTGGACGGCCAGGAGGACGCTGAAGCTTTCTTT | CASSLDGQEDAEAFF
TRBJ1-2 | TRBV29-1 | TRBD1 | . | TGCAGCGTTGACCTCAGGGCAGGGGGAGAAGGCTACACCTTC | CSVDLRAGGEGYTF